This record concerns one TCR beta chain sequence. Its antigen remains unknown. This CDR3 contains 15 residues. Trimming took off 9 bases at V and 2 bases at J, with 20 bases between the two ends. Germline V gene lookup returns CDR1 WSHSY and CDR2 SAAADI. Sampling of blood occurred at baseline, cycle 4 day 1, and cycle 7 day 1. This specimen comes from a study of OX40 agonist ivuxolimab in advanced cancers. Study information: At 0.01 to 10 mg/kg, ivuxolimab was administered intravenously to patients every 2 weeks. Study results and caveats: Relatively little clonal expansion, among the lowest observed, appeared in partial responders at 0.1-3.0 mg/kg.

Produced via immunoSEQ multiplex PCR; TCRdb's table is partial and in-frame only. The sample has tens of thousands of clones; approximately 80% are singletons. The chain couples TRBV10-2 to TRBJ2-7; the D gene is possibly TRBD1 (6 bases). The sequencing used CD4+ or CD8+ T cells sorted from blood, collected in a trial of the OX40 agonist ivuxolimab. The sequence was collected from an adult with an advanced solid tumor such as melanoma, head and neck, liver or kidney cancer. This chain's CDR3 is CARLLAWGPTYEQYF. DNA of the CDR3: TGCGCCAGGCTCCTCGCGTGGGGGCCTACCTACGAGCAGTACTTC.